This paragraph covers one T cell receptor beta chain sequence. Which antigen it targets is not known. Base qualities were left out, and no much larger clone turns up one base away. The TCR beta CDR3 regions were amplified from RNA transcripts. A first-round RT-PCR of the TCR CDR3 used the HTBI primer set with the Qiagen OneStep RT-PCR kit. Libraries were constructed in a second round of multiplex PCR, after which size selection and purification were carried out. Paired-end sequencing of the libraries was performed with 100 bp reads on an Illumina HiSeq2000. In the original analysis: SOAPnuke was used to process the raw data, throwing out any read that contained adapters or uncalled bases, had a mean Phred below 15, or lacked an exact constant-primer or identifier match. COPE v1.2.5 was used to merge the high-quality paired reads, and each unique nucleotide sequence was defined as a clonotype. Clonotypes were aligned to IMGT TRBV, TRBD and TRBJ reference segments using MiTCR v1.1. The analysis included only V-J combinations with a frequency above 0.0001, which together covered more than 99% of the repertoires. The TCS score was defined as F50 (clonal expansion) divided by E x V (chaos), with BLOSUM62-based TCRdist calculated between CDR3 peptides within each V-J. Welch's t-statistics and random forest reduced around 520 V-J features to 13, which were used in a naive Bayes classifier (R e1071). TCRdb reprocessed the public reads (quality trimming at Q25 with fastp, clone calling with MiXCR) and kept in-frame beta chains. Each CDR3 protein appears once, grouped with its most common genes and DNA. For this entry, the V and J calls and clone size follow TCRdb and not the study's own pipeline. This sample gives hundreds of thousands of distinct CDR3 sequences in total; approximately 15% of them show up just once. The ten largest clones capture about 15% of the sample.

Graves' hyperthyroidism was defined as stable when no progression to ophthalmopathy occurred over 18 months of follow-up. Hyperthyroidism patients were aged 18 to 65 years and newly diagnosed, with disease duration of less than 2 months. Exclusion was applied to patients with uncontrolled infections, other autoimmune diseases, pregnancy or lactation. Diagnoses relied on clinical symptoms, serum thyroxine and TRAb, thyroid ultrasound and orbital computed tomography. PBMCs were isolated from about 9.2 ml of fresh peripheral blood by Ficoll-Paque density gradient centrifugation. Total RNA was extracted using Trizol reagent, and RNA quality was assessed on an Agilent 2100 Bioanalyzer. This specimen belongs to a study of T cells in Graves' hyperthyroidism and ophthalmopathy (dated by TCRdb to 2018 to 2020). In the study overall: Peripheral blood samples were taken at initial diagnosis, before any treatment was given. A discovery cohort of roughly 96 patients, approximately 45 with Graves' ophthalmopathy and roughly 59 with stable Graves' hyperthyroidism, was used to find distinguishing TCR V-J signatures. Following sampling, methimazole starting at 30 mg daily was given to hyperthyroidism patients, and high-dose intravenous methylprednisolone was given to ophthalmopathy patients. In roughly six Graves' hyperthyroidism patients, the study also compared T-cell repertoires from thyroid tissue with T-cell repertoires from blood. TCR Vbeta CDR3 sequencing of approximately 140 peripheral blood samples (more than 40 ophthalmopathy, 70 to 85 hyperthyroidism and around 17 progressor patients) is reported in the paper. Whether ophthalmopathy could be predicted prospectively was tested in an independent validation cohort made up of fewer than 20 hyperthyroidism patients plus 17 patients who later progressed to ophthalmopathy. The roughly 90 discovery patients were divided at random into training and test sets in a 7:3 ratio. What the study reported, not specific to this receptor: Most expanded thyroid clonotypes (frequency above 0.001) were also detected in blood, a finding suggesting that blood repertoires may reflect thyroid immune responses. In validation, the model predicted progression to ophthalmopathy with approximately 71% sensitivity and about 73% specificity, a median of around 6.6 months before onset. A model built on a 13 V-J signature distinguished ophthalmopathy from stable hyperthyroidism, reaching approximately 89% sensitivity and 81.08% specificity in cross-validation and 80%/75% in testing. No statistical method was used to fix the sample size in advance, and group allocation was not hidden from the investigators.

The germline V gene gives CDR1 as SGHDT and CDR2 as YYEEEE. V is reduced by 0 bases and J by 0 bases, leaving a spacing of 15 bases between them. The CDR3, from cysteine to phenylalanine, totals 17 residues. CDR3 DNA only is kept here, 51 bases in frame from base 1. The receptor was isolated from a woman aged 40 to 50 with Graves' hyperthyroidism. The rearranged chain carries TRBV5-6 and TRBJ1-1; the D region possibly corresponds to TRBD1 (5 bases align). Source material: blood. In nucleotide form, the sequence is TGTGCCAGCAGCTTGGTTGGGGGTTCGGGGGTGAACACTGAAGCTTTCTTT. It translates as CASSLVGGSGVNTEAFF.